This T cell receptor beta chain was documented in a study of CD8 T cells in ankylosing spondylitis. Broader study findings: Eight highly homologous variants formed a TCR beta motif that appeared characteristic of ankylosing spondylitis blood.

V was clipped by 4 bases and J by 0 bases, with 7 bases between them. The CDR3 has 13 amino acids. Germline V gives CDR1 SQVTM, CDR2 ANQGSEA. TCR beta libraries were made by quantitative 5'-RACE with molecular barcodes. Each CDR3 protein is one row after TCRdb ran MiXCR on the 5' RACE reads. The profile shows more than 400,000 distinct CDR3 sequences, approximately 5.3% of them singletons. This clonotype has at least ten counts. Its target is not known. Source material: blood, either unsorted or a sorted T cell fraction (not recorded which). This TCR derives from a male donor with ankylosing spondylitis. The chain recombines TRBV29-1 with TRBJ1-3; D is uncertain. CDR3: CSVGLSSGNTIYF. The CDR3 bases are TGCAGCGTTGGACTGAGCTCTGGAAACACCATATATTTT.